The clone carrying this T cell receptor (beta chain) came up once. What it binds is not known. These data come from a study of chemoradiotherapy in HPV16-positive cancers. Looking at the study overall: Candidate HPV-specific T-cell clones and common TCR motifs came from functional assays in a couple of HPV16-positive patients. Findings and caveats of the study: During treatment, candidate HPV-specific clones and E7-related motifs expanded in tumor.

Generated by immunoSEQ multiplex PCR, the TCRdb table keeps only in-frame clones and is missing some. Among around 5,000 clones listed, roughly 90% were seen once. Germline CDR1 is SGHTS and CDR2 is YDEGEE. The germline V and J ends were trimmed by 4 bases and 1 base, with 10 bases remaining between them. This CDR3 spans 14 amino acids. V is TRBV5-8 and J is TRBJ2-3; D is possibly TRBD1 or TRBD2 (5 bases each). The sequence derives from a human donor with HPV-associated anogenital cancer. This specimen consisted of tumor tissue, obtained from a patient who underwent chemoradiotherapy. CDR3 region: CASSPLGGTDTQYF. CDR3 DNA: TGTGCCAGCAGCCCCTTGGGGGGCACAGATACGCAGTATTTT.